This T cell receptor beta chain was captured by sequencing in a study of response to subunit inactivated influenza vaccine. General observations from the study: Few new T cells, the authors suggested, are recruited by each seasonal influenza vaccination.

This clonotype was seen a few times. Its antigen is not identified. TCRdb analysed the RT-PCR reads with MiXCR anew, one entry per CDR3 protein. The profile covers 650,000 to 800,000 distinct CDR3 sequences, with less than 20% appearing a single time and roughly a tenth taken by the ten largest. Here the sequenced sample was PBMCs from blood, taken about 5 days after vaccination. This clonotype was obtained from a man aged 50-59 years who received an inactivated influenza vaccine.

CDR3 residues: CASSSHTGASQETQYF. The DNA for the CDR3 is TGTGCCAGCAGTTCACATACTGGGGCCTCCCAAGAGACCCAGTACTTC. The V and J genes are TRBV28 and TRBJ2-5; tentative D call: TRBD1 (5 bases). With 4 bases removed from V and 1 base from J, the gap between germline ends came to 16 bases. CDR1 is MDHEN, CDR2 SYDVKM, per germline. The length of the CDR3 is 16 residues.